The 14 T cell receptor beta chains below all came from one sample that was sequenced in a study of blood T cell repertoires in COVID-19 (TCRdb year 2020). The method was the immunoSEQ multiplex PCR assay. TCRdb limited this immuneACCESS table to in-frame rearrangements with V and J called. A share of clones is missing; checked studies link under half to unresolved V genes, and the rest is unexplained. Recorded for this sample are 200,000 to 250,000 clones; 82% of them occurred a single time. The top ten clones comprise approximately 5% of the sample. The specimen sequenced was peripheral blood. The receptors were sampled from an older woman with COVID-19, enrolled during active disease.

The CDR3 region is CASSPPTRETQYF. For the CDR3, the DNA is TGTGCCAGCTCACCCCCCACGCGCGAGACCCAGTACTTC. J is TRBJ2-5 and V is TRBV18, with D hard to call. Trimming cost V 3 bases and J 5 bases, with 10 bases left between them. Looked up from germline, CDR1 is KGHSH and CDR2 is LQKENI. The CDR3 is 13 amino acids.

This chain uses TRBV20-1 with TRBJ1-1; D is unresolved. This CDR3 is 13 amino acids long. Between the trimmed V and J ends, which lost 3 bases and 0 bases, there was a span of 8 bases. Germline V CDR1 and CDR2: DFQATT, SNEGSKA (reference sequence). DNA of the CDR3: TGCAGTGCTAGTCCAGTTATGAACACTGAAGCTTTCTTT. Translation gives CSASPVMNTEAFF.

With regard to this clone: Other DNA sequences from this sample encode an identical CDR3 as well. V gene TRBV7-2 combines with J gene TRBJ1-2; D is uncertain. Germline V gene data show CDR1 as SGHTA and CDR2 as FQGNSA. V lost 1 base and J lost 4, with 7 bases in between. This CDR3 has 13 residues. The CDR3 sequence: CASSLDRSYGYTF. The CDR3 DNA follows: TGTGCCAGCAGCTTAGACAGAAGCTATGGCTACACCTTC.

Remarks on this clone: One end of the junction varies from germline; a read error may be responsible. The rearrangement uses TRBV11-2 and TRBJ1-1, with D perhaps TRBD1 (6 bases). The CDR3 covers 15 residues. Germline-derived CDR1 and CDR2 are SGHAT and FQNNGV. Here the CDR3 reads CASTLRSRTATEAFF. The CDR3 DNA follows: TGTGCCAGCACCTTAAGAAGTCGGACAGCGACTGAAGCTTTCTTT. Full variable domain (rest looked up from reference TRBV11-2 and TRBJ1-1): EAGVAQSPRYKIIEKRQSVAFWCNPISGHATLYWYQQILGQGPKLLIQFQNNGVVDDSQLPKDRFSAERLKGVDSTLKIQPAKLEDSAVYLCASTLRSRTATEAFFGQGTRLTVV.

CDR3 loop: CASSLGGHHNSPLHF. CDR3 nucleotide sequence: TGCGCCAGCAGCTTGGGGGGGCACCATAATTCACCCCTCCACTTT. The chain is built from TRBV5-1 and TRBJ1-6; possible D gene TRBD1, 6 bases. The CDR3 covers 15 residues. Germline V gene lookup returns CDR1 SGHRS and CDR2 YFSETQ. Trimming left V 0 bases short and J 5 bases short, with 9 bases between.

The chain couples TRBV24-1 to TRBJ1-2; a possible D gene is TRBD1 (5 bases). The germline CDR1 and CDR2 sequences are KGHDR and SFDVKD. V lost 3 bases, J lost 8 bases, and 12 bases lay in between. This CDR3 contains 13 residues. CDR3 sequence reads: CATSDDSFDGYTF. The CDR3 DNA follows: TGTGCCACCAGTGATGACAGTTTCGACGGCTACACCTTC.

Only one count was recorded for this clone. The genes are TRBV27 and TRBJ2-4, with 10 bases fitting TRBD2. Germline V gene sequence: CDR1 MNHEY, CDR2 SMNVEV (reference sequence). V lost 2 bases, J lost 7 bases, and 5 bases stayed unmatched. The CDR3 extends over 15 amino acids. CDR3 region: CASSLLEAGGNIQYF. CDR3 nucleotides: TGTGCCAGCAGTTTACTGGAAGCGGGAGGGAACATTCAGTACTTC.

The rearrangement joins TRBV7-2 to TRBJ1-5, with 7 bases lining up with TRBD1. Germline values: CDR1 SGHTA, CDR2 FQGNSA. V was pared by 5 bases and J by 7 bases, with 5 bases of the junction left unmatched. CDR3 length equals 13 residues. The CDR3, as DNA: TGTGCCAGCAGCGTTACAGGGGCGCAGCCCCAGCATTTT. Amino acid sequence: CASSVTGAQPQHF.

The chain carries TRBV3-1 (or the pseudogene TRBV3-2) and TRBJ1-1, with no clear D. CDR3 length: 13 residues. Germline V gene lookup returns CDR1 LGHDT and CDR2 YNNKEL (reference sequence). V was cut by 3 bases and J by 1 base, with 6 bases left in between. The CDR3 DNA reads TGTGCCAGCAGCCATGGAGGGAACACTGAAGCTTTCTTT. As protein: CASSHGGNTEAFF.

The chain combines TRBV18 with TRBJ1-1; D is possibly TRBD1 (6 bases). V was cut by 8 bases and J by 0 bases, with 10 bases left in between. Germline CDR1 KGHSH, CDR2 LQKENI. CDR3 length: 13 residues. The CDR3 nucleotides are TGTGCCAGCGGCACAGGGTTGAACACTGAAGCTTTCTTT. Protein sequence: CASGTGLNTEAFF.

The V gene is TRBV7-9, the J gene TRBJ2-7; TRBD1 might be the D (6 bases). V was trimmed by 5 bases and J by 9 bases, leaving 17 bases between them. The CDR3 is 13 amino acids. CDR1 is SEHNR and CDR2 is FQNEAQ in the germline V gene (reference sequence). The CDR3 DNA reads as TGTGCCAGCAGCCAGATCCAGGGGTATTCGCAGTACTTC. Translated: CASSQIQGYSQYF.

The chain carries TRBV29-1 and TRBJ1-1; D not certain. CDR1 and CDR2 (germline): SQVTM, ANQGSEA. The CDR3 totals 13 residues. Trimming left V 2 bases short and J 1 base short, with 8 bases between. The DNA for the CDR3 is TGCAGCGTTGAAACAGATAAGAACACTGAAGCTTTCTTT. It encodes CSVETDKNTEAFF.

V usage is TRBV5-4 and J usage is TRBJ2-5; 7 bases line up with TRBD1. The ends lost 5 bases at V and 2 bases at J; junction bases unmatched: 3. Germline V CDR1 and CDR2: SGHNT, YYREEE (reference sequence). This CDR3 is built from 13 residues. Here the CDR3 DNA reads TGTGCCAGCAGAAGGGACAGACAAGAGACCCAGTACTTC. This gives the protein CASRRDRQETQYF.

The rearrangement links TRBV14 to TRBJ1-4; 8 bases map to TRBD1. Germline V CDR1 and CDR2: SGHDN, FVKESK. The junction had 11 bases not matched to a gene; V was cut back by 4 bases and J by 7 bases. CDR3 length equals 16 residues. The chain's CDR3 is CASSLGGGQGAEKLFF. CDR3 sequence (DNA): TGTGCCAGCAGCCTTGGGGGAGGACAGGGCGCTGAAAAACTGTTTTTT.